The present TCR beta chain was sequenced within a study of identical twins. TCRdb called the 5' RACE reads again in MiXCR, with one record for every CDR3 protein. Here the sample spans approximately 300,000 distinct CDR3 sequences, 8% to 9.5% being singletons. The CDR3 covers 14 residues. Germline CDR1 is LGHDT and CDR2 is YNNKEL (reference sequence). Trimming at V came to 8 bases and at J to 3 bases, leaving 8 bases not matched to a gene. This same sample was also taken into another study, of yellow fever vaccine responses in identical twins.

The TCR comes from a woman younger than 30 in good health. The rearrangement joins TRBV3-1 to TRBJ2-7, with 9 bases lining up with TRBD1. Sample: CD8+ T cells sorted from blood. The CDR3 DNA reads TGTGCCAGCCCTGCCCGGGACAGGGACTACGAGCAGTACTTC. Translating gives CASPARDRDYEQYF.